The next 5 T cell receptor beta chains were all read from a single sample in a study of beta chain features in type 1 diabetes. What was sequenced were expressed TCRB transcripts, since all of the isolated RNA had been reverse transcribed. Produced via immunoSEQ multiplex PCR; TCRdb's table is partial and in-frame only. The repertoire holds hundreds of thousands of clones, with 15% to 18% as singletons. Sequencing was performed on naive CD4+ T cells from blood. Receptor source: a man between 18 and 29 years old in good health.

The chain is built from TRBV5-4 and TRBJ2-7, with a possible D match to TRBD2 (6 bases). The ends were cut back, 4 bases at V and 4 bases at J, with 15 bases in the middle. The CDR3 has 14 amino acids. The germline V gene encodes CDR1 SGHNT and CDR2 YYREEE (reference sequence). Here the CDR3 DNA reads TGTGCCAGCAGCCTTCGGGACGGGAGATACGAGCAGTACTTC. It translates to CASSLRDGRYEQYF. The full variable domain, completed using reference TRBV5-4 and TRBJ2-7, is ETGVTQSPTHLIKTRGQQVTLRCSSQSGHNTVSWYQQALGQGPQFIFQYYREEENGRGNFPPRFSGLQFPNYSSELNVNALELDDSALYLCASSLRDGRYEQYFGPGTRLTVT.

The V call is TRBV7-9, the J call TRBJ2-4, with TRBD1 matching 11 bases. Looked up from germline, CDR1 is SEHNR and CDR2 is FQNEAQ (reference sequence). The CDR3 has 15 residues. V lost 5 bases and J lost 6; bases outside the gene matches: 6. Here the CDR3 reads CASSPIGTGGNIQYF. CDR3 sequence (DNA): TGTGCCAGCAGCCCGATTGGGACAGGGGGAAACATTCAGTACTTC.

This clone has a handful of counts. The CDR3 nucleotides read TGTGCCCGAGTTAGCGGGAGAATCCGTGTGCAGTTCTTC. Translated, it gives CARVSGRIRVQFF. This rearrangement joins TRBV9 to TRBJ2-1; the match to TRBD2 covers 9 bases. Germline V gene sequence: CDR1 SGDLS, CDR2 YYNGEE. This CDR3 has 13 amino acids. The junction had 14 bases not matched to a gene; V was cut back by 10 bases and J by 12 bases. The full variable domain, in which reference TRBV9 and TRBJ2-1 provide the parts outside the CDR3, is DSGVTQTPKHLITATGQRVTLRCSPRSGDLSVYWYQQSLDQGLQFLIQYYNGEERAKGNILERFSAQQFPDLHSELNLSSLELGDSALYFCARVSGRIRVQFFGPGTRLTVL.

This clone was seen only a few times. The genes are TRBV7-3 and TRBJ2-7; a weak D match, TRBD1 (5 bases). The CDR3 consists of 15 residues. Deletions cut 3 bases from V and 3 bases from J, with 15 bases between. Germline CDR1 and CDR2: SGHTA and FQGTGA. The CDR3 spells CASSLKQGHIYEQYF. As DNA, the CDR3 is TGTGCCAGCAGCTTGAAGCAGGGCCACATCTACGAGCAGTACTTC. Full variable domain (rest looked up from reference TRBV7-3 and TRBJ2-7): GAGVSQTPSNKVTEKGKYVELRCDPISGHTALYWYRQSLGQGPEFLIYFQGTGAADDSGLPNDRFFAVRPEGSVSTLKIQRTERGDSAVYLCASSLKQGHIYEQYFGPGTRLTVT.

CDR3 DNA: TGTGCCAGCAGCCGACGATGGGGTAGCAATGAGCAGTTCTTC. The encoded protein is CASSRRWGSNEQFF. The chain carries TRBV5-6 and TRBJ2-1; no firm D call. V was trimmed by 4 bases and J by 6 bases, leaving 14 bases between them. The CDR3 covers 14 residues. The germline gives CDR1 SGHDT, CDR2 YYEEEE.